These 32 T cell receptor beta chains were sequenced from one sample in a study of T cell repertoires in cytomegalovirus infection (dated by TCRdb to the late 2010s). The treatment or condition label corresponds to: in vitro stimulation with specific CMV peptide epitopes to enrich CMV-specific T cells. Instrument on record: Illumina HiSeq 1500. TCRdb reworked the public reads: Q25 trimming with fastp, MiXCR clone assembly, productive beta chains retained. Here each entry gathers all rows of one CDR3 protein and keeps the most common genes and DNA. The sample includes 570,000 or so distinct CDR3 sequences, with 40% observed a single time. The ten largest clonotypes hold 48% of the sample. For these receptors, no antigen is known. Specimen: cultured PBMCs, collected from culture after CMV antigen stimulation. The receptors derive from a human donor in good health (CMV status not recorded). Some clones in this sample may be carry-over from other donors' samples.

This rearrangement joins TRBV6-1 to TRBJ1-2; D uncertain. The CDR3 runs 17 residues. In germline, CDR1 is MNHNS, CDR2 SASEGT. Trimming cost V 2 bases and J 4 bases, with 20 bases left between them. The CDR3 loop is CASSEFNLVGMSYGYTF. The CDR3 coding sequence is TGTGCCAGCAGTGAATTTAATTTGGTCGGGATGTCCTATGGCTACACCTTC.

V is TRBV12-3 or TRBV12-4 and J is TRBJ1-4; 7 bases are a match to TRBD1. This CDR3 has 15 amino acids. V shed 3 bases and J 7 bases; nucleotides not matched to a gene: 8. CDR3 nucleotide sequence: TGTGCCAGCAGTTTCTTCGGACAGGTTAGTGAAAAACTGTTTTTT. It specifies CASSFFGQVSEKLFF.

This clonotype has only a few counts. The chain links TRBV20-1 to TRBJ2-5, with D possibly matching TRBD2 (6 bases). V lost 0 bases and J lost 4, with 12 bases in between. The CDR3 has 14 amino acids. Germline CDR1 is DFQATT and CDR2 is SNEGSKA (reference sequence). CDR3 bases: TGCAGTGCTAGAGATTGGGCGGGGTCAGAGACCCAGTACTTC. Its protein is CSARDWAGSETQYF.

The chain combines TRBV12-3 or TRBV12-4 with TRBJ2-1; 12 positions match TRBD2. The CDR3 contains 18 residues. The ends lost 8 bases at V and 2 bases at J; junction bases unmatched: 13. CDR3 in amino acids: CASGSGLAGGGAYNEQFF. DNA of the CDR3: TGTGCCAGCGGGAGTGGGCTAGCGGGGGGGGGGGCCTACAATGAGCAGTTCTTC.

The CDR3 loop is CASSRGQGRYF. The DNA of the CDR3 is TGTGCCAGCAGCCGAGGACAGGGTCGGTACTTC. The chain couples TRBV12-3 or TRBV12-4 to TRBJ2-7; 8 bases map to TRBD1. V lost 6 bases to trimming and J lost 12 bases; unmatched junction nucleotides: 7. The CDR3 contains 11 residues.

The chain links TRBV5-1 to TRBJ2-3, with D possibly being TRBD2 (5 bases). The germline CDR1 and CDR2 sequences are SGHRS and YFSETQ. Between the trimmed V and J ends, which lost 0 bases and 0 bases, there was a span of 11 bases. The CDR3 has 16 amino acids. DNA for the CDR3: TGCGCCAGCAGCTTGGAGAGGCGGGCAAGCACAGATACGCAGTATTTT. Its translation: CASSLERRASTDTQYF. Full variable domain (missing parts from reference TRBV5-1 and TRBJ2-3): KAGVTQTPRYLIKTRGQQVTLSCSPISGHRSVSWYQQTPGQGLQFLFEYFSETQRNKGNFPGRFSGRQFSNSRSEMNVSTLELGDSALYLCASSLERRASTDTQYFGPGTRLTVL.

This clonotype showed up just a few times. The chain recombines TRBV7-8 with TRBJ2-1; 11 bases align to TRBD2. The germline CDR1 and CDR2 sequences are SGHVS and FQNEAQ. The length of the CDR3 is 15 residues. Losses at the gene ends were 5 bases for V and 6 bases for J; bases not matched to a gene: 6. The CDR3 sequence is CASSKDSGRGNEQFF. CDR3 nucleotide sequence: TGTGCCAGCAGCAAAGATAGCGGGAGGGGCAATGAGCAGTTCTTC.

This clonotype was seen more than once but under ten times. This chain connects TRBV7-8 to TRBJ1-2; 11 bases match TRBD1. V gave up 6 bases and J gave up 5 bases; unmatched junction bases: 11. This CDR3 is 16 amino acids long. Germline V CDR1 and CDR2: SGHVS, FQNEAQ. The CDR3 nucleotides read TGTGCCAGCAGACCCACCTTCGGACAGGGGGCATATGGCTACACCTTC. Its protein is CASRPTFGQGAYGYTF.

This clonotype was picked up many times. This chain connects TRBV28 to TRBJ1-5; D call uncertain. Germline CDR1 is MDHEN and CDR2 is SYDVKM. The V end was cut by 5 bases, the J end by 7 bases, with 9 bases between. This CDR3 contains 12 residues. Here the CDR3 reads CASSPVGQPQHF. CDR3 nucleotide sequence: TGTGCCAGCAGTCCAGTCGGGCAGCCCCAGCATTTT.

The J gene is TRBJ2-7, the V gene TRBV4-1; the D gene is possibly TRBD2 (6 bases). Germline V gene sequence: CDR1 MGHRA, CDR2 YSYEKL. CDR3 length equals 16 residues. The V end lost 3 bases, the J end lost 0 bases, and 15 bases lay between the germline ends. CDR3 sequence (DNA): TGCGCCAGCAGCCAGCGGGCTGCTAGCGCCTCCTACGAGCAGTACTTC. Protein: CASSQRAASASYEQYF.

This clonotype occurred a few times. This chain connects TRBV24-1 to TRBJ2-1; D gene unclear. V lost 4 bases, J lost 2 bases, and 11 bases lay in between. The length of the CDR3 is 15 residues. Germline loops: CDR1 KGHDR, CDR2 SFDVKD. For the CDR3, the DNA is TGTGCCACCAGTGAGCAGTCCCAAACCTACAATGAGCAGTTCTTC. Its protein product is CATSEQSQTYNEQFF.

The chain links TRBV20-1 to TRBJ1-5; D is unresolved. This CDR3 has 15 amino acids. CDR1 is DFQATT, CDR2 SNEGSKA, per germline (reference sequence). Trimming left V 2 bases short and J 9 bases short, with 20 bases between. The CDR3 nucleotides read TGCAGTGCTAGACTCGCCGGGAGTACCAATTCGCCCCAGCATTTT. This encodes CSARLAGSTNSPQHF.

The J gene is TRBJ1-5, the V gene TRBV12-3 or TRBV12-4; no clear D gene. The CDR3 totals 12 residues. The CDR3 protein is CAAWKTYQPQHF. CDR3 coding DNA: TGTGCTGCGTGGAAGACGTATCAGCCCCAGCATTTT.

In regard to this clonotype: Germline and junction disagree at one end, which may indicate a read error. The chain carries TRBV6-1 and TRBJ1-3, with a weak D call TRBD1 (6 bases). The V gene's germline CDR1 is MNHNS and CDR2 SASEGT. There are 17 residues in the CDR3. Here the CDR3 reads CASSEATGVIRRNTIYF. CDR3 bases: TGTGCCAGCAGTGAAGCGACAGGAGTTATCCGACGAAACACCATATACTTT.

This chain joins TRBV6-1 and TRBJ2-1, with 12 nucleotides matching TRBD2. Germline CDR1 reads MNHNS; CDR2 reads SASEGT. The CDR3 runs 17 residues. Trimming removed 3 bases from V and 2 bases from J; junction bases left unmatched: 5. The DNA for the CDR3 is TGTGCCAGCAGTGAGACTAGCGGGGGAAGCACCTACAATGAGCAGTTCTTC. Protein: CASSETSGGSTYNEQFF.

The V gene is TRBV20-1, the J gene TRBJ1-1; TRBD1 might be the D (6 bases). V lost 6 bases and J lost 4, with 27 bases in between. The CDR3 consists of 17 residues. The germline V gene has CDR1 DFQATT and CDR2 SNEGSKA (reference sequence). The DNA for the CDR3 is TGCAGTGCCGCTAGAGGGGGGGACACCCTTTTGGGCACTGAAGCTTTCTTT. Protein sequence: CSAARGGDTLLGTEAFF.

The rearrangement joins TRBV5-6 to TRBJ2-3, with a weak D call TRBD1 (6 bases). In germline, CDR1 is SGHDT, CDR2 YYEEEE. The CDR3 loop spans 16 amino acids. The V end was cut by 0 bases, the J end by 5 bases, with 16 bases between. The CDR3 loop reads CASSLAGQGLGDTQYF. The CDR3 nucleotides are TGTGCCAGCAGCTTGGCGGGCCAGGGGTTAGGAGATACGCAGTATTTT.

This chain joins TRBV6-5 and TRBJ1-4, with no clear D. This CDR3 has 14 amino acids. Germline V gives CDR1 MNHEY, CDR2 SVGAGI. Trimming stripped 5 bases from V and 0 bases from J, with 7 bases between. The CDR3 sequence is CASSTHTTNEKLFF. In nucleotides, the CDR3 is TGTGCCAGCAGTACACACACAACTAATGAAAAACTGTTTTTT.

The V gene is TRBV12-3 or TRBV12-4, the J gene TRBJ1-4, with D possibly being TRBD1 (5 bases). V lost 5 bases, J lost 8 bases, and 15 bases lay in between. This CDR3 is built from 14 residues. The CDR3 reads CASSPGTLREKLFF. The CDR3 DNA is TGTGCCAGCAGTCCCGGGACCCTCAGAGAAAAACTGTTTTTT.

The rearrangement joins TRBV7-6 to TRBJ2-3; tentatively, D is TRBD1 (6 bases). The CDR3 consists of 13 residues. V shed 8 bases and J shed 2 bases, with 11 bases lying between them. Looked up from germline, CDR1 is SGHVS and CDR2 is FNYEAQ. CDR3: CASRDTYTDTQYF. The CDR3 nucleotides are TGTGCCAGCCGGGACACCTACACAGATACGCAGTATTTT. Filled out from reference TRBV7-6 and TRBJ2-3, the complete variable domain reads GAGVSQSPRYKVTKRGQDVALRCDPISGHVSLYWYRQALGQGPEFLTYFNYEAQQDKSGLPNDRFSAERPEGSISTLTIQRTEQRDSAMYRCASRDTYTDTQYFGPGTRLTVL.

The chain couples TRBV12-3 or TRBV12-4 to TRBJ1-6; D is undetermined. This CDR3 comprises 15 residues. V lost 7 bases, J lost 0 bases, and 10 bases lay in between. In DNA form, the CDR3 reads TGTGCCAGCACCCGGAGCGGCTCCTATAATTCACCCCTCCACTTT. Protein sequence: CASTRSGSYNSPLHF.

This clonotype was found once. This sequence joins TRBV27 and TRBJ2-5, with 10 bases that match TRBD2. This CDR3 spans 15 amino acids. From germline, CDR1 is MNHEY and CDR2 SMNVEV (reference sequence). After removal of 4 bases from V and 5 bases from J, the junction contained 7 bases not matched to a gene. The CDR3 sequence is CASSSPSGGYETQYF. The CDR3 DNA reads TGTGCCAGCAGTTCCCCTAGCGGGGGTTACGAGACCCAGTACTTC.

The sample holds a few counts of this clonotype. V and J are TRBV7-2 and TRBJ2-3, with a possible D match to TRBD2 (6 bases). Germline V CDR1 and CDR2: SGHTA, FQGNSA. Trimming stripped 6 bases from V and 3 bases from J, with 13 bases between. The CDR3 spans 14 residues. The CDR3 DNA is TGTGCCAGCAGGTTCGCGGGAAGGACAGATACGCAGTATTTT. This gives the protein CASRFAGRTDTQYF. The variable domain in full, with the rest retrieved from reference TRBV7-2 and TRBJ2-3, is GAGVSQSPSNKVTEKGKDVELRCDPISGHTALYWYRQSLGQGLEFLIYFQGNSAPDKSGLPSDRFSAERTGGSVSTLTIQRTQQEDSAVYLCASRFAGRTDTQYFGPGTRLTVL.

This clonotype was picked up many times. This chain joins TRBV7-6 and TRBJ1-1; D perhaps matches TRBD1 (5 bases). The CDR3 covers 15 residues. Germline V CDR1 and CDR2: SGHVS, FNYEAQ. V lost 1 base and J lost 0, with 9 bases in between. CDR3 coding DNA: TGTGCCAGCAGCTTAGAAGGGGAGATGAACACTGAAGCTTTCTTT. This sequence encodes CASSLEGEMNTEAFF.

This clonotype was seen a few times. J is TRBJ2-1 and V is TRBV7-2; no clear D gene. The germline gives CDR1 SGHTA, CDR2 FQGNSA. V dropped 5 bases and J dropped 6 bases, with 20 bases sitting between them. This CDR3 has 16 residues. For the CDR3, the DNA is TGTGCCAGCAGCCACTCGACAAGGTTCCAACCCAATGAGCAGTTCTTC. This encodes CASSHSTRFQPNEQFF. Based on the CDR3 plus reference TRBV7-2 and TRBJ2-1, the full variable domain is GAGVSQSPSNKVTEKGKDVELRCDPISGHTALYWYRQSLGQGLEFLIYFQGNSAPDKSGLPSDRFSAERTGGSVSTLTIQRTQQEDSAVYLCASSHSTRFQPNEQFFGPGTRLTVL.

The chain combines TRBV6-2 or TRBV6-3 with TRBJ2-1; 11 bases are shared with TRBD2. Trimming cost V 6 bases and J 6 bases; bases outside gene matches: 1. CDR3 length equals 13 residues. Germline CDR1 and CDR2: MNHEY and SVGEGT. The CDR3 here is CASRLAGANEQFF. CDR3 bases: TGTGCCAGCAGACTAGCGGGAGCCAATGAGCAGTTCTTC.

The chain is built from TRBV25-1 and TRBJ2-7; a possible D gene is TRBD2 (5 bases). V shed 3 bases and J shed 2 bases, with 11 bases lying between them. Germline loops: CDR1 MGHDK, CDR2 SYGVNS. This CDR3 has 14 amino acids. The CDR3 nucleotides read TGTGCCAGCAGTGATCCGGGGTGGGCCTACGAGCAGTACTTC. Translating it yields CASSDPGWAYEQYF.

This clonotype was counted a few times. The chain is built from TRBV6-1 and TRBJ2-5; no definite D call. CDR3 length: 11 residues. V was cut by 10 bases and J by 5 bases, with 11 bases left in between. The germline V gene encodes CDR1 MNHNS and CDR2 SASEGT. In DNA form, the CDR3 reads TGTGCCACCTCTAGTTTCGAGACCCAGTACTTC. It specifies CATSSFETQYF.

V and J are TRBV27 and TRBJ2-3; 7 nucleotides line up with TRBD1. The J segment lost 6 bases and the V segment lost 6 bases, leaving 9 bases of the junction unmatched. CDR1 and CDR2 from the germline V gene are MNHEY and SMNVEV (reference sequence). CDR3 length: 14 residues. Written as DNA, the CDR3 is TGTGCCAGCAGATATCTAGGGGGCCTCGATACGCAGTATTTT. Its translation is CASRYLGGLDTQYF.

The chain joins TRBV20-1 to TRBJ1-5, with TRBD1 matching 8 bases. There are 13 residues in the CDR3. Germline V gene lookup returns CDR1 DFQATT and CDR2 SNEGSKA (reference sequence). The junction had 5 bases not matched to a gene; V was cut back by 7 bases and J by 3 bases. The CDR3 reads CSVQGAINQPQHF. CDR3 nucleotide sequence: TGCAGTGTTCAGGGGGCAATCAATCAGCCCCAGCATTTT.

The chain links TRBV5-6 to TRBJ2-2, with D perhaps matching TRBD2 (7 bases). CDR3 length: 17 residues. The V gene's germline CDR1 is SGHDT and CDR2 YYEEEE. The V end was cut by 4 bases, the J end by 1 base, with 17 bases between. The CDR3 DNA sequence: TGTGCCAGCAGCAACCCTGCCGGGGGGCTGAACACCGGGGAGCTGTTTTTT. This sequence encodes CASSNPAGGLNTGELFF.

This clonotype was counted only a few times. V gene TRBV7-2 combines with J gene TRBJ1-2; 9 bases match TRBD1. This CDR3 has 14 amino acids. Germline CDR1 reads SGHTA; CDR2 reads FQGNSA. With V trimmed by 5 bases and J by 7 bases, 8 bases remained unmatched. The DNA of the CDR3 is TGTGCCAGCAGCCTGCTGGGACAGGGCTTTGGCTACACCTTC. Translating it yields CASSLLGQGFGYTF.